A single sample is the source of the 28 T cell receptor beta chains below, sequenced in a study of T cells expressing NK-cell markers. TCRdb reanalyzed the 5' RACE reads, giving one entry per CDR3 protein sequence and no DNA. This listing includes 400,000 to 450,000 distinct CDR3 sequences. Specimen: blood T cells: a sorted CD56 or NKG2C T cell subset, CD4+ or CD8+ T cells, or bulk PBMC T cells (not recorded which). The origin of the receptors is a woman aged 18 to 75 in good health.

This chain uses TRBV15 with TRBJ2-7; TCRdb's D gene call, TRBD2, goes unchecked for lack of DNA. Germline CDR1 LNHNV, CDR2 YYDKDF (reference sequence). The CDR3 sequence is 14 residues long. The CDR3: CATDLAGGTYEQYF.

The rearrangement joins TRBV19 to TRBJ2-5. The CDR3 is 12 amino acids. Germline V lookup: CDR1 LNHDA, CDR2 SQIVND (reference sequence). CDR3 amino acids: CASSSTQETQYF.

This chain connects TRBV20-1 to TRBJ1-5; without DNA, the TCRdb call of TRBD1 cannot be checked. The CDR3 covers 14 residues. Germline CDR1 reads DFQATT; CDR2 reads SNEGSKA (reference sequence). CDR3 protein: CSARDRAGSQPQHF.

V usage is TRBV4-1 and J usage is TRBJ1-6. Germline-derived CDR1 and CDR2 are MGHRA and YSYEKL. CDR3 length: 16 residues. The CDR3 loop is CASSQESGRGWLPLHF.

The chain carries TRBV5-6 and TRBJ2-1. This CDR3 spans 12 amino acids. Germline values: CDR1 SGHDT, CDR2 YYEEEE. The CDR3 is CASSLGFGEQFF.

V is TRBV29-1 and J is TRBJ1-1; TCRdb lists TRBD1, though no DNA is available to test this call. The CDR3 contains 13 residues. In germline, CDR1 is SQVTM, CDR2 ANQGSEA. The CDR3 spells CSVVQGLNTEAFF. The full variable domain, in which reference TRBV29-1 and TRBJ1-1 provide the parts outside the CDR3, is SAVISQKPSRDICQRGTSLTIQCQVDSQVTMMFWYRQQPGQSLTLIATANQGSEATYESGFVIDKFPISRPNLTFSTLTVSNMSPEDSSIYLCSVVQGLNTEAFFGQGTRLTVV.

The genes are TRBV14 and TRBJ1-2; lacking DNA, the TRBD1 call made by TCRdb goes unchecked. The CDR3 is 16 amino acids. CDR1 and CDR2 from the germline V gene are SGHDN and FVKESK. The chain's CDR3 is CASSQDFRTTNYGYTF.

The chain employs TRBV29-1 and TRBJ2-6; TCRdb names TRBD1, which stays unverified in the absence of DNA. The CDR3 has 16 amino acids. The V gene's germline CDR1 is SQVTM and CDR2 ANQGSEA. CDR3 region: CSEGTGGLSGANVLTF.

V gene TRBV7-2 combines with J gene TRBJ2-1; TCRdb calls TRBD2, which cannot be checked without DNA. CDR1 SGHTA and CDR2 FQGNSA come from the germline V gene. This CDR3 region has 16 residues. The chain's CDR3 is CASSSTSGLGANEQFF.

The V call is TRBV29-1, the J call TRBJ2-1; the D call from TCRdb, TRBD2, cannot be confirmed without DNA. The CDR3 is made up of 15 amino acids. Germline assignment: CDR1 SQVTM and CDR2 ANQGSEA. CDR3 amino acids: CSVEGGQAGYNEQFF.

The J gene is TRBJ2-2, the V gene TRBV29-1; without DNA, the TCRdb call of TRBD2 cannot be checked. The CDR3 contains 14 residues. The germline V gene has CDR1 SQVTM and CDR2 ANQGSEA. The CDR3 sequence: CSVNNREGTGELFF.

The chain has TRBV12-3 or TRBV12-4 and TRBJ2-7; TCRdb selects TRBD1, and the lack of DNA leaves this call unchecked. The CDR3 consists of 13 residues. CDR3 residues: CASSPYPPYEQYF.

The rearrangement joins TRBV6-2 or TRBV6-3 to TRBJ1-1; TCRdb indicates TRBD1, and absent DNA this call remains unverified. This CDR3 has 11 amino acids. Germline V gene sequence: CDR1 MNHEY, CDR2 SVGEGT. The CDR3 here is CASSYRGGAFF.

The chain joins TRBV12-3 or TRBV12-4 to TRBJ2-3. The CDR3 has 17 amino acids. This CDR3 is CASSLSRVGLSTDTQYF.

V usage is TRBV6-2 or TRBV6-3 and J usage is TRBJ1-1; the D call of TRBD1 rests on TCRdb alone, since no DNA is present to check it. The CDR3 is 16 residues long. Germline V gene data show CDR1 as MNHEY and CDR2 as SVGEGT. The CDR3 spells CASSYSGIGWTTEAFF.

The rearrangement uses TRBV5-6 and TRBJ1-5. Per the germline V gene, CDR1 is SGHDT and CDR2 is YYEEEE. This CDR3 spans 14 amino acids. CDR3 amino acids: CASSLAGFSQPQHF.

J is TRBJ1-5 and V is TRBV6-1; TCRdb lists TRBD1, though no DNA is available to test this call. Germline V lookup: CDR1 MNHNS, CDR2 SASEGT. The CDR3 extends over 14 amino acids. CDR3 sequence reads: CASSPGHYNQPQHF.

The rearrangement uses TRBV29-1 and TRBJ2-2; TCRdb's D gene call, TRBD2, goes unchecked for lack of DNA. Germline CDR1 reads SQVTM; CDR2 reads ANQGSEA. The CDR3 is 14 residues long. This CDR3 is CSVLASVNTGELFF.

The chain links TRBV19 to TRBJ2-2. Germline-derived CDR1 and CDR2 are LNHDA and SQIVND (reference sequence). This CDR3 has 16 amino acids. CDR3 amino acids: CASSIRWAANTGELFF.

This chain uses TRBV24-1 with TRBJ2-3. The CDR3 extends over 14 amino acids. Germline CDR1 KGHDR, CDR2 SFDVKD. The CDR3 spells CATSEGTITDTQYF.

The CDR3 loop reads CASSFNRGRSGQPQHF. The V gene is TRBV5-6, the J gene TRBJ1-5; no DNA is available, so the TRBD1 call from TCRdb remains unchecked. The CDR3 sequence is 16 residues long. Per the germline V gene, CDR1 is SGHDT and CDR2 is YYEEEE.

This chain uses TRBV24-1 with TRBJ2-3; TCRdb outputs TRBD1, but without DNA this stays unchecked. The CDR3 covers 15 residues. CDR1 KGHDR and CDR2 SFDVKD come from the germline V gene. The CDR3 loop is CATSEPGQGTDTQYF.

The rearrangement uses TRBV27 and TRBJ2-1; there is no DNA to check the TCRdb D call of TRBD1. The V gene's germline CDR1 is MNHEY and CDR2 SMNVEV (reference sequence). The CDR3 loop spans 17 amino acids. This chain's CDR3 is CASSPSSGALGDNEQFF.

The J gene is TRBJ2-7, the V gene TRBV29-1; the D call of TRBD1 rests on TCRdb alone, since no DNA is present to check it. CDR1 and CDR2 (germline): SQVTM, ANQGSEA. The CDR3 spans 17 residues. CDR3 region: CSVGRDRVSNSPYEQYF.

The genes are TRBV20-1 and TRBJ2-3; lacking DNA, the TRBD2 call made by TCRdb goes unchecked. CDR1 DFQATT and CDR2 SNEGSKA come from the germline V gene (reference sequence). The length of the CDR3 is 17 residues. CDR3 protein: CSPSGTSGRSCTDTQYF.

The genes are TRBV27 and TRBJ2-5. The CDR3 is 13 amino acids. The germline CDR1 and CDR2 sequences are MNHEY and SMNVEV (reference sequence). CDR3 sequence reads: CASSFVQQETQYF.

The chain joins TRBV3-1 to TRBJ1-1. CDR1 and CDR2 from the germline V gene are LGHDT and YNNKEL (reference sequence). This CDR3 comprises 14 residues. The CDR3 is CASSQLAGDTEAFF.

The chain has TRBV12-3 or TRBV12-4 and TRBJ1-2; TCRdb's D call of TRBD1 is untestable without DNA. The CDR3 has 15 residues. CDR3 protein: CASSYLSGAAYGYTF.